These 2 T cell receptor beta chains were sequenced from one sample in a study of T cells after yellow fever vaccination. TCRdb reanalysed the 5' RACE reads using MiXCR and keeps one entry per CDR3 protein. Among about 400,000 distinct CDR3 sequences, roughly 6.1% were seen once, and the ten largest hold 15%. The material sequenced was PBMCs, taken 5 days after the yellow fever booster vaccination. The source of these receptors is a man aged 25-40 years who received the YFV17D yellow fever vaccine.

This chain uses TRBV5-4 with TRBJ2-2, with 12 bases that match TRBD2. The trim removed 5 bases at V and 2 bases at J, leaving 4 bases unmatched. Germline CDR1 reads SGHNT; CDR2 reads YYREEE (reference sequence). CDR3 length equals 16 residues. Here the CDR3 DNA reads TGTGCCAGCAGGAAGACTAGCGGGAGTAACACCGGGGAGCTGTTTTTT. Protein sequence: CASRKTSGSNTGELFF. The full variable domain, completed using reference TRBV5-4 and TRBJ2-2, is ETGVTQSPTHLIKTRGQQVTLRCSSQSGHNTVSWYQQALGQGPQFIFQYYREEENGRGNFPPRFSGLQFPNYSSELNVNALELDDSALYLCASRKTSGSNTGELFFGEGSRLTVL.

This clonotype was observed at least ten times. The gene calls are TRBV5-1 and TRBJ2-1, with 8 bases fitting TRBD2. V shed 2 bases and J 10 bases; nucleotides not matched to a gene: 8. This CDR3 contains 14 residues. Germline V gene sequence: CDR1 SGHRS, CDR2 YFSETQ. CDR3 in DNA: TGCGCCAGCAGCTTATCCGGGAGGGCCTGGGAGCAGTTCTTC. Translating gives CASSLSGRAWEQFF.